This entry lists 17 T cell receptor beta chains sequenced from one sample in a study of shared clonotypes between healthy human individuals (dated by TCRdb to 2018 to 2021). Library preparation employed the immunoSEQ multiplex PCR assay. Sourced from immuneACCESS, this table was stored by TCRdb with only in-frame sequences that have V and J called. A share of the clones is absent; for the studies checked, an unresolved V gene accounts for under half, and the remainder has no known explanation. In all, the sample holds fewer than 1.6 million clones, and around 98.5% of those were seen once. Of the sample, under 0.45% is held by the ten largest clones. Specimen: naive CD4+ T cells sorted from blood. The sample's cell subset or site label is to be understood as: CD45RA+ positively selected. Every receptor here comes from a man aged 25 to 40 in good health.

The chain uses TRBV19 and TRBJ2-1; D remains unclear. V dropped 7 bases and J dropped 7 bases, with 17 bases sitting between them. CDR1 and CDR2 from the germline V gene are LNHDA and SQIVND (reference sequence). The CDR3 covers 14 residues. Here the CDR3 reads CASNTGARRNEQFF. Written as DNA, the CDR3 is TGTGCCAGTAACACCGGCGCGCGTCGGAATGAGCAGTTCTTC.

On this clone itself: At the DNA level, this CDR3 is encoded by other sequences in the same sample as well. This chain connects TRBV5-1 to TRBJ2-1; 7 bases fit TRBD2. V was clipped by 0 bases and J by 0 bases; unmatched bases: 3. CDR1 and CDR2 (germline): SGHRS, YFSETQ. The CDR3 length is 16 residues. The CDR3 sequence is CASSLAGGSSYNEQFF. For the CDR3, the DNA is TGCGCCAGCAGCTTGGCCGGCGGGAGCTCCTACAATGAGCAGTTCTTC.

This chain uses TRBV5-1 with TRBJ2-1; D is tentatively TRBD1 or TRBD2 (5 bases each). This CDR3 has 16 residues. V shed 4 bases and J shed 9 bases, with 23 bases lying between them. CDR1 is SGHRS and CDR2 is YFSETQ in the germline V gene. The CDR3 here is CASSPERTRDVGEQFF. The DNA for the CDR3 is TGCGCCAGCAGCCCGGAAAGGACAAGGGACGTAGGTGAGCAGTTCTTC.

The chain has TRBV11-2 and TRBJ2-1; 7 bases are a match to TRBD1. With V trimmed by 6 bases and J by 5 bases, 10 bases remained unmatched. The CDR3 is made up of 15 amino acids. Germline V gene data show CDR1 as SGHAT and CDR2 as FQNNGV. The CDR3 DNA reads TGTGCCAGCAGGAAACCGGGACAGACAAACAATGAGCAGTTCTTC. As protein: CASRKPGQTNNEQFF.

The CDR3 region has the DNA TGCGCCAGCAGCTACCAGGTTCAATCCGGGCGCAATGAGCAGTTCTTC. Protein sequence: CASSYQVQSGRNEQFF. J is TRBJ2-1 and V is TRBV5-1; D is ambiguous. The CDR3 is 16 residues long. The V and J ends lost 3 bases and 6 bases respectively, with 19 bases between them. CDR1 is SGHRS, CDR2 YFSETQ, per germline. The whole variable domain, remainder taken from reference TRBV5-1 and TRBJ2-1, is KAGVTQTPRYLIKTRGQQVTLSCSPISGHRSVSWYQQTPGQGLQFLFEYFSETQRNKGNFPGRFSGRQFSNSRSEMNVSTLELGDSALYLCASSYQVQSGRNEQFFGPGTRLTVL.

The DNA of the CDR3 is TGTGCCAGCAGTGGGGAGATTGAAAAACTGTTTTTT. Amino acid sequence: CASSGEIEKLFF. The rearrangement uses TRBV2 and TRBJ1-4; D gene ambiguous. V was cut by 4 bases and J by 7 bases, with 7 bases left in between. Looked up from germline, CDR1 is SNHLY and CDR2 is FYNNEI. CDR3 length: 12 amino acids.

This sequence joins TRBV10-2 and TRBJ2-5, with 11 bases fitting TRBD2. The germline CDR1 and CDR2 sequences are WSHSY and SAAADI. V shed 6 bases, J shed 4 bases, and the junction held 7 bases outside the gene matches. The CDR3 sequence is 15 residues long. CDR3 sequence (DNA): TGCGCCAGCAGCAAATCAACTAGCGGGAGAGAGACCCAGTACTTC. This gives the protein CASSKSTSGRETQYF.

The genes are TRBV4-1 and TRBJ2-7; 7 bases align to TRBD1. With V trimmed by 1 base and J by 5 bases, 8 bases remained unmatched. Germline V gene sequence: CDR1 MGHRA, CDR2 YSYEKL. This CDR3 comprises 15 residues. This CDR3 reads CASSQVGDRGNEQYF. Here the CDR3 DNA reads TGCGCCAGCAGCCAAGTCGGGGACAGAGGGAACGAGCAGTACTTC.

This chain connects TRBV29-1 to TRBJ2-7; D remains ambiguous. Trimming removed 0 bases at V and 0 bases at J, with 12 bases between. The CDR3 consists of 15 residues. Germline CDR1 is SQVTM and CDR2 is ANQGSEA. This CDR3 reads CSVEDSAASSYEQYF. The CDR3 DNA reads TGCAGCGTTGAAGATTCTGCGGCGAGCTCCTACGAGCAGTACTTC.

The chain couples TRBV27 to TRBJ1-1, with 9 positions matching TRBD1. In germline, CDR1 is MNHEY, CDR2 SMNVEV (reference sequence). The CDR3 totals 13 residues. The junction had 6 bases not matched to a gene; V was cut back by 6 bases and J by 7 bases. DNA of the CDR3: TGTGCCAGCAGGGAAGACAGGGGGGGTGAAGCTTTCTTT. Translation gives CASREDRGGEAFF.

The chain couples TRBV18 to TRBJ1-5; D is possibly TRBD1 (6 bases). The CDR3 runs 16 residues. Germline CDR1 reads KGHSH; CDR2 reads LQKENI. The V and J ends lost 2 bases and 8 bases respectively, with 19 bases between them. CDR3 amino acids: CASSPVRLRGGEPQHF. The CDR3 DNA sequence: TGTGCCAGCTCACCAGTCAGGCTCAGGGGCGGGGAGCCCCAGCATTTT.

The gene calls are TRBV5-1 and TRBJ2-7; the match to TRBD1 covers 7 bases. The CDR3 has 15 residues. CDR1 is SGHRS and CDR2 is YFSETQ in the germline V gene. Trimming removed 3 bases from V and 0 bases from J; junction bases left unmatched: 6. The CDR3 region is CASSSQAGGSYEQYF. CDR3 bases: TGCGCCAGCAGCTCCCAGGCAGGGGGCTCCTACGAGCAGTACTTC.

This clone came up once. V gene TRBV19 combines with J gene TRBJ2-7; tentatively, D is TRBD2 (6 bases). CDR1 and CDR2 (germline): LNHDA, SQIVND (reference sequence). CDR3 size: 14 residues. Between the trimmed V and J ends, which lost 5 bases and 0 bases, there was a span of 11 bases. The CDR3 region has the DNA TGTGCCAGTAGTTTGGGGGGAAGCTCCTACGAGCAGTACTTC. It encodes CASSLGGSSYEQYF.

About this clone itself: The same CDR3 is also encoded by other DNA sequences in this sample. The V gene is TRBV11-2, the J gene TRBJ1-5; TRBD1 is a possible D gene (5 bases). The CDR3 covers 13 residues. V lost 3 bases to trimming and J lost 4 bases, with 7 bases between them. CDR1 is SGHAT and CDR2 is FQNNGV in the germline V gene. The CDR3 nucleotides are TGTGCCAGCAGCTTGGGGCTAAATCAGCCCCAGCATTTT. Translated: CASSLGLNQPQHF.

With regard to this clone: This CDR3 is also generated by other DNA sequences in the sample. This chain links TRBV10-3 with TRBJ2-7, with 9 nucleotides matching TRBD1. Germline-derived CDR1 and CDR2 are ENHRY and SYGVKD. The CDR3 is 14 residues long. V gave up 4 bases and J gave up 2 bases; unmatched junction bases: 3. CDR3 nucleotide sequence: TGTGCCATCAGTGCCCGACAGGGGGCCTACGAGCAGTACTTC. As protein: CAISARQGAYEQYF.

The chain has TRBV7-8 and TRBJ1-5, with 8 nucleotides matching TRBD1. The CDR3 has 16 amino acids. Germline V gives CDR1 SGHVS, CDR2 FQNEAQ. V gave up 5 bases and J gave up 0 bases; unmatched junction bases: 6. Written as DNA, the CDR3 is TGTGCCAGCAGCCCGAAGACAGGGGTTAGCAATCAGCCCCAGCATTTT. Translated, it gives CASSPKTGVSNQPQHF.

Of note for this clone: The sample has other DNA sequences that encode this CDR3 too. The chain combines TRBV5-1 with TRBJ1-3; tentatively, D is TRBD1 (6 bases). V dropped 5 bases and J dropped 1 base, with 7 bases sitting between them. The V gene's germline CDR1 is SGHRS and CDR2 YFSETQ. The CDR3 runs to 13 residues. In DNA, the CDR3 is TGCGCCAGCAGTAGGGGGTCTGGAAACACCATATATTTT. This sequence encodes CASSRGSGNTIYF.